This entry concerns a single T cell receptor (beta chain). Germline and junction disagree at one end, which may indicate a read error. This CDR3 contains 14 residues. The germline CDR1 and CDR2 sequences are SGHRS and YFSETQ. The sample belongs to a study of blood T cell repertoires in COVID-19. How the authors handled the data: Amplification from reference gene primers served as the basis for estimated nucleated cell counts. Clones were sequenced by immunoSEQ multiplex PCR, and TCRdb holds only the in-frame ones, with some missing. V and J calls plus clone size are reproduced from that table; the DNA served to infer D and trimming. The data hold about 94,000 clones, with over 75% observed a single time.

The chain links TRBV5-1 to TRBJ2-3; TRBD2 matches at 10 bases. This TCR was sampled from a human donor with acute or convalescent COVID-19. The donor label of this sample is uncertain. Sequenced material: peripheral blood. The CDR3, as DNA: TGCGCCAGCAGCCTCCTCCCGGGGGGTTCACTAGCGGGGTTT. Amino acid sequence: CASSLLPGGSLAGF.